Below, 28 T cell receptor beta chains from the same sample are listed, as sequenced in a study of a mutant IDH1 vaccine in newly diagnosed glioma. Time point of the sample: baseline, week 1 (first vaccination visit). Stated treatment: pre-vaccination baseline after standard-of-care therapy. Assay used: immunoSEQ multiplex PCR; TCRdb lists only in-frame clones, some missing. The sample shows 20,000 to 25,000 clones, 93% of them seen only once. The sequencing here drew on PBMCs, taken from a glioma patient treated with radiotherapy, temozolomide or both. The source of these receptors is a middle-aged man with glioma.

The CDR3 here is CASSSLAESSYNEQFF. The CDR3 DNA follows: TGTGCCAGCAGTTCCTTAGCGGAGAGCTCCTACAATGAGCAGTTCTTC. J is TRBJ2-1 and V is TRBV6-5, with D maybe TRBD2 (6 bases). This CDR3 is built from 16 residues. Germline-derived CDR1 and CDR2 are MNHEY and SVGAGI. Trimming stripped 4 bases from V and 0 bases from J, with 13 bases between.

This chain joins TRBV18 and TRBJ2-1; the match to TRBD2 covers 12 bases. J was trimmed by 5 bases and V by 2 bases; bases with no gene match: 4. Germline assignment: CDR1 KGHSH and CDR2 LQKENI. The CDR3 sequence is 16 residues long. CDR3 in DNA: TGTGCCAGCTCACCAACGGCTAGCGGGGGGGACAATGAGCAGTTCTTC. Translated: CASSPTASGGDNEQFF.

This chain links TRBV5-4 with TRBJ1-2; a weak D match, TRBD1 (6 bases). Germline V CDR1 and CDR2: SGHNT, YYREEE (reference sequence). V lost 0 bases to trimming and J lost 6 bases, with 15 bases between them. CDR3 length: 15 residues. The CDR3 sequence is CASSLVDSLVDGYTF. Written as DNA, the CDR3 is TGTGCCAGCAGCTTGGTGGACAGCCTTGTCGATGGCTACACCTTC.

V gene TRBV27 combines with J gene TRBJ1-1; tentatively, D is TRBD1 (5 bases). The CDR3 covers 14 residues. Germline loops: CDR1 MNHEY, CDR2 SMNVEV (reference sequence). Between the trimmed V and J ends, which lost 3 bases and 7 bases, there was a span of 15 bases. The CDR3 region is CASSFGGARSEAFF. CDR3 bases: TGTGCCAGCAGTTTTGGGGGAGCTAGGAGTGAAGCTTTCTTT.

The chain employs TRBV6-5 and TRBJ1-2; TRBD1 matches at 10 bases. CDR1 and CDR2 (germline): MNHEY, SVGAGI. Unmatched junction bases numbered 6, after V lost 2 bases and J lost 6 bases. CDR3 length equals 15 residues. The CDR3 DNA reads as TGTGCCAGCAGTTACGGGTTGGGGACAGGGGATGGCTACACCTTC. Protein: CASSYGLGTGDGYTF.

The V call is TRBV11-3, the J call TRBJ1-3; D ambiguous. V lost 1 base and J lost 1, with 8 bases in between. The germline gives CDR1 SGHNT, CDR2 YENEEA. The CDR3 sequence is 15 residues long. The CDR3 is CASSLGPGSGNTIYF. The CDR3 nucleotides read TGTGCCAGCAGCTTAGGGCCTGGTTCTGGAAACACCATATATTTT.

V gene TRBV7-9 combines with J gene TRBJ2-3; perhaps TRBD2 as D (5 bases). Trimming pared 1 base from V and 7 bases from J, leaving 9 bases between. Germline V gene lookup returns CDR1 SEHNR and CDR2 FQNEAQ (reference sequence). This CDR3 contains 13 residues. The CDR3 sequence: CASSLGGIYTQYF. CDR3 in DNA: TGTGCCAGCAGCTTAGGAGGGATCTATACGCAGTATTTT.

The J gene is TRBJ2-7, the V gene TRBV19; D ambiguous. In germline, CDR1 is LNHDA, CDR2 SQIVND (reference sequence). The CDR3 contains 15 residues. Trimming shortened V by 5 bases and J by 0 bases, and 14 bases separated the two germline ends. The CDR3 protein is CASSAPGGSSYEQYF. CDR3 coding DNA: TGTGCCAGTAGTGCCCCGGGCGGCAGCTCCTACGAGCAGTACTTC. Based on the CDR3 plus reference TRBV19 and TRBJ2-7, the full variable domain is DGGITQSPKYLFRKEGQNVTLSCEQNLNHDAMYWYRQDPGQGLRLIYYSQIVNDFQKGDIAEGYSVSREKKESFPLTVTSAQKNPTAFYLCASSAPGGSSYEQYFGPGTRLTVT.

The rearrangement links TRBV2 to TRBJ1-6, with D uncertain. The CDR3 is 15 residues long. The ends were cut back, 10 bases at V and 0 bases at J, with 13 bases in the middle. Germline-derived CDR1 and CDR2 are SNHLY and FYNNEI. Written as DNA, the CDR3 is TGTGCCACCGTAAAAGAGAGCTCCTATAATTCACCCCTCCACTTT. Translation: CATVKESSYNSPLHF.

The CDR3 DNA reads TGTGCCAGCAGCTTAGCCGGTTCGGGCACTGAAGCTTTCTTT. As protein: CASSLAGSGTEAFF. J is TRBJ1-1 and V is TRBV7-3; D call uncertain. Trimming removed 2 bases at V and 4 bases at J, with 11 bases between. The CDR3 is made up of 14 amino acids. Germline CDR1 reads SGHTA; CDR2 reads FQGTGA. Supplemented by reference TRBV7-3 and TRBJ1-1, the full variable domain reads GAGVSQTPSNKVTEKGKYVELRCDPISGHTALYWYRQSLGQGPEFLIYFQGTGAADDSGLPNDRFFAVRPEGSVSTLKIQRTERGDSAVYLCASSLAGSGTEAFFGQGTRLTVV.

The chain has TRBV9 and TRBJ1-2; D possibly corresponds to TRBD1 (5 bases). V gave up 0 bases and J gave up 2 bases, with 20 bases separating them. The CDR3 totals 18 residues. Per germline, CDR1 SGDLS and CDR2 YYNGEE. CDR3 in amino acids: CASSVETWAGTTNYGYTF. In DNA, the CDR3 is TGTGCCAGCAGCGTAGAGACCTGGGCAGGGACTACAAACTATGGCTACACCTTC.

CDR3 region: CASTTPGGNSPLHF. The CDR3 nucleotides read TGTGCCAGCACCACCCCGGGTGGGAATTCACCCCTCCACTTT. This chain links TRBV28 with TRBJ1-6, with D hard to call. The CDR3 covers 14 residues. Trimming stripped 7 bases from V and 7 bases from J, with 14 bases between. Germline CDR1 and CDR2: MDHEN and SYDVKM.

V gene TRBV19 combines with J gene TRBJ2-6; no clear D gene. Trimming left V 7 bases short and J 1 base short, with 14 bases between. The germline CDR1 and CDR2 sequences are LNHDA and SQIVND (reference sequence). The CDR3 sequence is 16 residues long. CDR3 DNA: TGTGCCAGTATGGAGATCCGCTCGTCTGGGGCCAACGTCCTGACTTTC. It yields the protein CASMEIRSSGANVLTF.

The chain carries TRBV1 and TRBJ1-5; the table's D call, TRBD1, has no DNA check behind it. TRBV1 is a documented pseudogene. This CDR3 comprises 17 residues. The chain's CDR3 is CTSSQDRGRRGNQPQHF. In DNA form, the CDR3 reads TGCACCAGCAGCCAGGACAGGGGAAGGAGGGGAAATCAGCCCCAGCATTTT.

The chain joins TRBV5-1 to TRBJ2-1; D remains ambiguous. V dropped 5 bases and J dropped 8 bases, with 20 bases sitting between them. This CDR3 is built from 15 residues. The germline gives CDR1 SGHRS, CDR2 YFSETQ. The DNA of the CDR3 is TGCGCCAGCAGTTACCAGGACCCAGCGTTCCATGAGCAGTTCTTC. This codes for CASSYQDPAFHEQFF.

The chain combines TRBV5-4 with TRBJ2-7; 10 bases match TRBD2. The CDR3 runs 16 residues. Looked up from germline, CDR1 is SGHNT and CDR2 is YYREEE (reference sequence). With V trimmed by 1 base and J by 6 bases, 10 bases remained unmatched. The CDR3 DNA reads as TGTGCCAGCAGCTTGCAGGGAGCGGGGGGGCCTCGCGAGCAGTACTTC. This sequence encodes CASSLQGAGGPREQYF.

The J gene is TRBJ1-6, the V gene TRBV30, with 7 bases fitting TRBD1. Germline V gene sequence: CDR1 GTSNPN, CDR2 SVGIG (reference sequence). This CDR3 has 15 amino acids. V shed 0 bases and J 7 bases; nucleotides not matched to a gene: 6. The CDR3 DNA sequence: TGTGCCTGGAGTGTAGGAGGGGGCCGAAATTCACCCCTCCACTTT. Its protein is CAWSVGGGRNSPLHF.

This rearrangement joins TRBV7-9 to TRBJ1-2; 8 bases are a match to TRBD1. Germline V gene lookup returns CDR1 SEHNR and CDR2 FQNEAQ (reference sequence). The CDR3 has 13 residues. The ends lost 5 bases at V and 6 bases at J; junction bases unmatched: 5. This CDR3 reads CASSRTGKDGYTF. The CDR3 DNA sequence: TGTGCCAGCAGCAGGACAGGGAAAGATGGCTACACCTTC.

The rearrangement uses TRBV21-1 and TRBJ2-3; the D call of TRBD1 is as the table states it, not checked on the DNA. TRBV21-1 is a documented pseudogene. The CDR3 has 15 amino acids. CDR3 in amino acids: CASSKVLTGPDTQYF. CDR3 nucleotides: TGTGCCAGCAGCAAAGTCCTGACAGGGCCAGATACGCAGTATTTT.

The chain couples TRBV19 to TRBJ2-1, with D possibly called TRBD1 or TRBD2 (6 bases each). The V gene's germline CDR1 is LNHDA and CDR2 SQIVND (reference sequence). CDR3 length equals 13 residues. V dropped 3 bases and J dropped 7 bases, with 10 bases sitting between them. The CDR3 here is CASSIWGANEQFF. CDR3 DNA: TGTGCCAGTAGTATTTGGGGGGCGAATGAGCAGTTCTTC.

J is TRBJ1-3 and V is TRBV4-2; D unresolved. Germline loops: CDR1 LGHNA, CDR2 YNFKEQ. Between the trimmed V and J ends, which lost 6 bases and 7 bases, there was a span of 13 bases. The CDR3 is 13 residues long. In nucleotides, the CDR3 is TGTGCCAGCAGTCTAGCTGGGCCTAACACCATATATTTT. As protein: CASSLAGPNTIYF.

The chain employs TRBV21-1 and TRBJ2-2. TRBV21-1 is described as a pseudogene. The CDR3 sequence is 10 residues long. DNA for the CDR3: TGTGCCAGCAGCCCCAAGGCGCTGTTTTTT. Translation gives CASSPKALFF.

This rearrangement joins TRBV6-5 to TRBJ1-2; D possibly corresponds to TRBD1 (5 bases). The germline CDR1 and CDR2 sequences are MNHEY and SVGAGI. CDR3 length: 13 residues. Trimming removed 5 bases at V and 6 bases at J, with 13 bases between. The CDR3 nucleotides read TGTGCCAGCAGTACCGGGACCGACCATGGCTACACCTTC. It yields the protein CASSTGTDHGYTF.

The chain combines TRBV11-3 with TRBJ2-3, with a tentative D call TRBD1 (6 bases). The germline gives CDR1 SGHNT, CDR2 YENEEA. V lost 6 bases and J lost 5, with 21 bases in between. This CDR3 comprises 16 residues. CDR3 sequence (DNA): TGTGCCAGCAGTCGAACTGTGGGCAGGGGCAAAGATACGCAGTATTTT. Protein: CASSRTVGRGKDTQYF. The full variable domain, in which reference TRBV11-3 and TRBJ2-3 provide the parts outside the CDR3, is EAGVVQSPRYKIIEKKQPVAFWCNPISGHNTLYWYLQNLGQGPELLIRYENEEAVDDSQLPKDRFSAERLKGVDSTLKIQPAELGDSAVYLCASSRTVGRGKDTQYFGPGTRLTVL.

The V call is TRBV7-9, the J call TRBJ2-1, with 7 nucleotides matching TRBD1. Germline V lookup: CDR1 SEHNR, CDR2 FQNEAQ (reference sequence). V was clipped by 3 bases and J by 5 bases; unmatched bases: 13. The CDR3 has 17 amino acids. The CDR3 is CASSFITGPRGHNEQFF. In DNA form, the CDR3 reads TGTGCCAGCAGCTTCATTACGGGGCCGAGGGGGCACAATGAGCAGTTCTTC.

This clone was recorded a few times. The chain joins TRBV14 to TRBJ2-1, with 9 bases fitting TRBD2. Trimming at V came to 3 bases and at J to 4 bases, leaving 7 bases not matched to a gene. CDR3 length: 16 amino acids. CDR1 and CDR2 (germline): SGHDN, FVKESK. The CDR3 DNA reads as TGTGCCAGCAGCCACCGTGGAGCGGGAGGTTACAATGAGCAGTTCTTC. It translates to CASSHRGAGGYNEQFF.

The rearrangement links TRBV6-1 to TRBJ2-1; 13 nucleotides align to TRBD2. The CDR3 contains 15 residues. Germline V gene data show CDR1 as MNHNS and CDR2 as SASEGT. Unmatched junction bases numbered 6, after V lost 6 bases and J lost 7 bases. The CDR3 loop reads CASRVGLAGSNEQFF. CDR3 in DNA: TGTGCCAGCAGGGTGGGACTAGCGGGATCGAATGAGCAGTTCTTC.

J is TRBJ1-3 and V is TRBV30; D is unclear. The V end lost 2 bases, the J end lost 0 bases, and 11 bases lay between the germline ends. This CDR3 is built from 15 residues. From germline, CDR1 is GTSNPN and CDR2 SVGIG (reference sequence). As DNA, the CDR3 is TGTGCCTGGAGTTATGAAGATAACTCTGGAAACACCATATATTTT. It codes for CAWSYEDNSGNTIYF.